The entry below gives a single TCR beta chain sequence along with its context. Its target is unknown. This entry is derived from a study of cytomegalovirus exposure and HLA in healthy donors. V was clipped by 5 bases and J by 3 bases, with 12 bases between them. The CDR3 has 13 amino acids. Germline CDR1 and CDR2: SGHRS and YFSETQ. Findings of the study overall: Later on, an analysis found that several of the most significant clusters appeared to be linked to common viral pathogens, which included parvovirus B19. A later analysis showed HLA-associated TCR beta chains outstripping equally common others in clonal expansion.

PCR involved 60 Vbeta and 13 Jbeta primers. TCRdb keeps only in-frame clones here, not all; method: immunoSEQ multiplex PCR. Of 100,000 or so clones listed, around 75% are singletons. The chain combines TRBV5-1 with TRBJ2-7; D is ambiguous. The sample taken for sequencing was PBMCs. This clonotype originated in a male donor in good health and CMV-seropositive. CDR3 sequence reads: CASRNRVDYEQYF. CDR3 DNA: TGCGCCAGCAGGAACAGAGTAGACTACGAGCAGTACTTC.